The 16 T cell receptor beta chains reported below all come from one sample, sequenced in a study of regulatory T cells in long-lasting Graves disease. CDR3 regions were amplified by Arm-PCR using iRepertoire HTBI primers to build TCR beta libraries. TCRdb passed the multiplex PCR reads through MiXCR, listing each CDR3 protein once. Of 600,000 to 800,000 distinct CDR3 sequences listed, 30% were seen once; the top ten hold around 40%. Indicated time point: persistent/refractory GD, antithyroid drugs over 5 years with positive TRAb. The TCR library was made from RNA extracted from PBMCs. The specimen was peripheral blood mononuclear cells (PBMCs), collected when the disease was refractory, from a patient treated with antithyroid drugs. The receptors were gathered from a female donor with Graves disease.

The chain links TRBV28 to TRBJ2-1; possibly TRBD2 for D (5 bases). This CDR3 comprises 14 residues. Looked up from germline, CDR1 is MDHEN and CDR2 is SYDVKM. V lost 5 bases and J lost 1, with 9 bases in between. The CDR3 sequence: CASSRSGSYNEQFF. DNA for the CDR3: TGTGCCAGCAGTCGAAGCGGATCCTACAATGAGCAGTTCTTC. Combining the CDR3 with reference TRBV28 and TRBJ2-1 gives the whole variable domain DVKVTQSSRYLVKRTGEKVFLECVQDMDHENMFWYRQDPGLGLRLIYFSYDVKMKEKGDIPEGYSVSREKKERFSLILESASTNQTSMYLCASSRSGSYNEQFFGPGTRLTVL.

This clonotype was found a few times. The chain carries TRBV6-6 and TRBJ2-7; TRBD2 matches 11 bases. From germline, CDR1 is MNHNY and CDR2 SVGAGI (reference sequence). J was trimmed by 3 bases and V by 0 bases; bases with no gene match: 13. CDR3 length: 19 amino acids. CDR3 in DNA: TGTGCCAGCAGTTACTCGAGGCTAGCGGGAGGTACAGAAGGCTACGAGCAGTACTTC. The encoded protein is CASSYSRLAGGTEGYEQYF.

The gene calls are TRBV24-1 and TRBJ2-5, with D perhaps given as TRBD1 or TRBD2 (5 bases each). The CDR3 covers 14 residues. Germline V gene sequence: CDR1 KGHDR, CDR2 SFDVKD. V was cut by 7 bases and J by 3 bases, with 14 bases left in between. The chain's CDR3 is CATSPTGTEETQYF. CDR3 nucleotide sequence: TGTGCCACCAGCCCCACCGGGACCGAAGAGACCCAGTACTTC.

This clonotype has a handful of counts. V usage is TRBV19 and J usage is TRBJ1-5, with D possibly being TRBD1 (5 bases). The V gene's germline CDR1 is LNHDA and CDR2 SQIVND (reference sequence). V lost 5 bases, J lost 1 base, and 18 bases lay in between. This CDR3 is built from 17 residues. The CDR3 sequence is CASSLRTSSVSNQPQHF. In DNA, the CDR3 is TGTGCCAGTAGTCTACGGACATCTAGCGTGAGCAATCAGCCCCAGCATTTT.

In its sample, this clonotype was seen a few times. This chain uses TRBV20-1 with TRBJ1-1, with D tentatively TRBD1 (5 bases). The CDR3 is made up of 14 amino acids. The germline V gene has CDR1 DFQATT and CDR2 SNEGSKA (reference sequence). The V gene lost 5 bases and the J gene lost 4 bases, with 17 bases spanning the gap. The CDR3 DNA is TGCAGTGCTCCGCCGGCGACAGACTTCACTGAAGCTTTCTTT. As protein: CSAPPATDFTEAFF.

The V and J genes are TRBV6-2 or TRBV6-3 and TRBJ2-7; a weak D match, TRBD2 (5 bases). The CDR3 extends over 15 amino acids. Germline CDR1 MNHEY, CDR2 SVGEGT. Trimming cost V 2 bases and J 0 bases, with 11 bases left between them. CDR3 sequence (DNA): TGTGCCAGCAGTTACGCCACCGGACTCTCCTACGAGCAGTACTTC. Residues: CASSYATGLSYEQYF.

This clonotype was seen a handful of times. The chain uses TRBV20-1 and TRBJ2-7; TRBD1 might be the D (5 bases). Trimming left V 0 bases short and J 7 bases short, with 13 bases between. Germline V gene data show CDR1 as DFQATT and CDR2 as SNEGSKA (reference sequence). CDR3 size: 13 residues. Here the CDR3 DNA reads TGCAGTGCTAGAGATTGGAAGGGGCTTGAGCAGTACTTC. This translates into CSARDWKGLEQYF.

V gene TRBV20-1 combines with J gene TRBJ2-5; 7 bases are shared with TRBD1. The CDR3 extends over 16 amino acids. V shed 3 bases, J shed 2 bases, and the junction held 12 bases outside the gene matches. CDR1 is DFQATT, CDR2 SNEGSKA, per germline (reference sequence). The DNA for the CDR3 is TGCAGTGCTAGTGTGTCAGGGGGAAAAGGGCAAGAGACCCAGTACTTC. Its protein is CSASVSGGKGQETQYF.

This clonotype has only a few counts. The chain couples TRBV7-9 to TRBJ1-1, with no clear D. The CDR3 sequence is 15 residues long. Germline assignment: CDR1 SEHNR and CDR2 FQNEAQ (reference sequence). Between the trimmed V and J ends, which lost 5 bases and 4 bases, there was a span of 17 bases. In DNA form, the CDR3 reads TGTGCCAGCAGCCCGCGGACCGAGGCGGGCACTGAAGCTTTCTTT. The encoded protein is CASSPRTEAGTEAFF.

A remark on this clonotype: Being one base from a much bigger clone, this may be a read error. The chain combines TRBV7-9 with TRBJ1-2; no definite D call. The germline V gene encodes CDR1 SEHNR and CDR2 FQNEAQ (reference sequence). This CDR3 is built from 12 residues. V was trimmed by 4 bases and J by 6 bases, leaving 9 bases between them. CDR3 sequence: CASSSGPDGYTF. The CDR3 DNA follows: TGTGCCAGCAGCTCCGGGCCCGATGGCTACACCTTC.

This clonotype was detected a few times. The chain couples TRBV12-3 or TRBV12-4 to TRBJ1-2, with 12 bases lining up with TRBD1. The V segment lost 5 bases and the J segment 7 bases; nucleotides outside the gene matches: 8. The CDR3 runs to 15 residues. The CDR3 bases are TGTGCCAGCAGTCAGGAGGGACAGGGGGCGACTGGCTACACCTTC. The encoded protein is CASSQEGQGATGYTF.

The V gene is TRBV20-1, the J gene TRBJ2-7; TRBD2 aligns across 11 bases. The CDR3 has 16 residues. The germline gives CDR1 DFQATT, CDR2 SNEGSKA (reference sequence). J gave up 3 bases and V 1 base, and 8 bases lay outside the gene matches. CDR3 sequence reads: CSARGLAGRIFYEQYF. CDR3 nucleotide sequence: TGCAGTGCTAGAGGACTAGCGGGGCGGATTTTCTACGAGCAGTACTTC.

This clonotype was counted many times. V is TRBV2 and J is TRBJ2-5; TRBD1 might be the D (6 bases). Between the trimmed V and J ends, which lost 6 bases and 5 bases, there was a span of 16 bases. Looked up from germline, CDR1 is SNHLY and CDR2 is FYNNEI. This CDR3 region has 14 residues. The CDR3 sequence: CASSLDSGSETQYF. The CDR3 DNA sequence: TGTGCCAGCAGCCTGGACAGTGGGTCTGAGACCCAGTACTTC.

The chain has TRBV20-1 and TRBJ2-7, with D perhaps being TRBD1 or TRBD2 (6 bases each). CDR1 is DFQATT, CDR2 SNEGSKA, per germline (reference sequence). This CDR3 region has 17 residues. The V and J ends lost 3 bases and 3 bases respectively, with 24 bases between them. CDR3 nucleotides: TGCAGTGCTAGTGGACAGAGTGCCGGGAGACCGCTCTACGAGCAGTACTTC. It codes for CSASGQSAGRPLYEQYF.

This clonotype was detected a few times. This chain uses TRBV3-1 with TRBJ2-5, with TRBD2 matching over 8 bases. The V and J ends lost 9 bases and 4 bases, in that order; junction bases with no gene match: 16. Germline CDR1 and CDR2: LGHDT and YNNKEL (reference sequence). This CDR3 is built from 16 residues. The CDR3 reads CASHQQQSGSSETQYF. The CDR3 coding sequence is TGTGCCAGTCACCAACAACAAAGCGGGAGTTCAGAGACCCAGTACTTC.

This clonotype has more than one count but fewer than ten. The V call is TRBV19, the J call TRBJ2-7; 8 bases map to TRBD2. V lost 8 bases, J lost 0 bases, and 0 bases stayed unmatched. There are 12 residues in the CDR3. Germline values: CDR1 LNHDA, CDR2 SQIVND (reference sequence). The CDR3 DNA reads as TGTGCCAGTGGGACTAGCTCCTACGAGCAGTACTTC. Translation: CASGTSSYEQYF.